The 21 T cell receptor beta chains given below trace back to one sample, sequenced in a study of blood T cell repertoires in COVID-19. TCRdb's copy holds only in-frame clones and misses some; the assay was immunoSEQ multiplex PCR. Of 42,000 or so clones listed, around 80% are singletons. Sequenced material: peripheral blood. These receptors came from a middle-aged man with active or convalescent COVID-19.

The V gene is TRBV28, the J gene TRBJ1-2; 9 bases map to TRBD1. Germline V gene data show CDR1 as MDHEN and CDR2 as SYDVKM. The trim removed 5 bases at V and 4 bases at J, leaving 11 bases unmatched. CDR3 length: 16 amino acids. The CDR3 DNA follows: TGTGCCAGCAGTCATCCGGGACAGGGCGTGGGCTATGGCTACACCTTC. Translated: CASSHPGQGVGYGYTF.

The chain carries TRBV14 and TRBJ1-4, with D possibly matching TRBD1 (5 bases). CDR3 size: 15 residues. Trimming removed 0 bases at V and 8 bases at J, with 13 bases between. The V gene's germline CDR1 is SGHDN and CDR2 FVKESK. The CDR3 nucleotides read TGTGCCAGCAGCCAAGAGGGACTCCTCCCCGAAAAACTGTTTTTT. It encodes CASSQEGLLPEKLFF.

This chain uses TRBV28 with TRBJ2-7, with 7 bases that match TRBD2. The CDR3 loop spans 15 amino acids. The germline CDR1 and CDR2 sequences are MDHEN and SYDVKM. V gave up 10 bases and J gave up 5 bases; unmatched junction bases: 17. DNA for the CDR3: TGTGCCACCCTGGAGGAGCTAGCGGTTTATCACGAGCAGTACTTC. This translates into CATLEELAVYHEQYF.

The rearrangement links TRBV2 to TRBJ2-2; TRBD2 matches 10 bases. There are 16 residues in the CDR3. The J segment lost 1 base and the V segment lost 11 bases, leaving 10 bases of the junction unmatched. Germline-derived CDR1 and CDR2 are SNHLY and FYNNEI. Here the CDR3 reads CAHRTSGPMNTGELFF. The CDR3 DNA reads as TGTGCCCACCGGACTAGCGGACCGATGAACACCGGGGAGCTGTTTTTT.

The chain combines TRBV19 with TRBJ1-5; tentatively, D is TRBD1 (6 bases). Trimming removed 5 bases at V and 7 bases at J, with 21 bases between. The CDR3 extends over 16 amino acids. From germline, CDR1 is LNHDA and CDR2 SQIVND (reference sequence). Here the CDR3 DNA reads TGTGCCAGTAGTGGTGCCGGGACATTATTCGGGCAGCCCCAGCATTTT. Protein product: CASSGAGTLFGQPQHF.

This chain uses TRBV18 with TRBJ1-2, with D possibly matching TRBD1 (5 bases). The CDR3 contains 18 residues. Germline V gene data show CDR1 as KGHSH and CDR2 as LQKENI. Deletions cut 2 bases from V and 1 base from J, with 20 bases between. CDR3 protein: CASSPVGHSIAVNYGYTF. Written as DNA, the CDR3 is TGTGCCAGCTCACCAGTTGGACACTCGATAGCTGTTAACTATGGCTACACCTTC.

This chain connects TRBV25-1 to TRBJ1-4; no firm D call. Germline lookup yields CDR1 MGHDK and CDR2 SYGVNS. Between the trimmed V and J ends, which lost 1 base and 5 bases, there was a span of 11 bases. The CDR3 is 15 residues long. The DNA of the CDR3 is TGTGCCAGCAGTGAATTGAGTAGCTTGAATGAAAAACTGTTTTTT. Encoded protein: CASSELSSLNEKLFF.

This sequence joins TRBV2 and TRBJ1-2; the D gene is possibly TRBD1 (6 bases). Germline values: CDR1 SNHLY, CDR2 FYNNEI. Trimming stripped 5 bases from V and 0 bases from J, with 10 bases between. The CDR3 sequence is 14 residues long. CDR3 nucleotides: TGTGCCAGCAGTCCGGACAGCCCTAACTATGGCTACACCTTC. Translation gives CASSPDSPNYGYTF.

The chain employs TRBV7-9 and TRBJ2-1; possibly TRBD1 for D (6 bases). The ends were cut back, 6 bases at V and 7 bases at J, with 7 bases in the middle. The germline gives CDR1 SEHNR, CDR2 FQNEAQ (reference sequence). The CDR3 runs 11 residues. The CDR3 nucleotides read TGTGCCAGCAGAGGGGGAAATGAGCAGTTCTTC. Translation: CASRGGNEQFF.

The sample holds one count of this clone. This chain joins TRBV27 and TRBJ2-7, with D possibly TRBD1 on 5 matching bases. There are 12 residues in the CDR3. Germline-derived CDR1 and CDR2 are MNHEY and SMNVEV (reference sequence). V lost 3 bases and J 6 bases, leaving 9 bases between the germline ends. CDR3 nucleotide sequence: TGTGCCAGCAGTTTCGGGCAGGGCGAGCAGTACTTC. Its protein is CASSFGQGEQYF.

V is TRBV30 and J is TRBJ2-7; 13 nucleotides align to TRBD2. The CDR3 is 14 residues long. Germline V gene data show CDR1 as GTSNPN and CDR2 as SVGIG (reference sequence). With 4 bases clipped from V and 4 bases from J, the junction kept 4 bases outside the gene matches. Here the CDR3 reads CAWTAGLAGYEQYF. The CDR3 nucleotides are TGTGCCTGGACCGCGGGACTAGCGGGATACGAGCAGTACTTC.

The V call is TRBV28, the J call TRBJ1-5; TRBD1 might be the D (6 bases). The CDR3 sequence is 17 residues long. Germline values: CDR1 MDHEN, CDR2 SYDVKM. Trimming cost V 5 bases and J 1 base, with 18 bases left between them. The CDR3 DNA reads as TGTGCCAGCAGTACCCCAACCGGGACACTCAGCAATCAGCCCCAGCATTTT. It encodes CASSTPTGTLSNQPQHF.

The CDR3 loop is CASSSPVDKNSNQPQHF. CDR3 nucleotide sequence: TGTGCCAGCAGCTCCCCGGTGGACAAAAATAGCAATCAGCCCCAGCATTTT. The chain joins TRBV11-3 to TRBJ1-5, with D possibly TRBD1 on 5 matching bases. The germline CDR1 and CDR2 sequences are SGHNT and YENEEA. This CDR3 has 17 residues. Trimming removed 4 bases at V and 0 bases at J, with 16 bases between.

This clone was counted a single time. A read error may produce the germline difference seen at one junction end. This chain uses TRBV30 with TRBJ2-2; D perhaps matches TRBD2 (6 bases). Germline CDR1 reads GTSNPN; CDR2 reads SVGIG (reference sequence). There are 14 residues in the CDR3. The CDR3 protein is CARRGQGNTGELFF. As DNA, the CDR3 is TGTGCCCGGAGGGGCCAGGGAAACACCGGGGAGCTGTTTTTT.

The chain is built from TRBV30 and TRBJ2-1, with a tentative D call TRBD2 (6 bases). Germline loops: CDR1 GTSNPN, CDR2 SVGIG (reference sequence). The CDR3 runs to 12 residues. Here the CDR3 reads CAYLPGVNEQFF. The CDR3 coding sequence is TGTGCATACTTACCGGGAGTAAATGAGCAGTTCTTC.

CDR3 coding DNA: TGTGCCAGCAGTGTTGTACAATCGGGGCAGCCCCAGCATTTT. Protein sequence: CASSVVQSGQPQHF. The V gene is TRBV2, the J gene TRBJ1-5; D call uncertain. The V gene's germline CDR1 is SNHLY and CDR2 FYNNEI. The CDR3 length is 14 residues. V gave up 4 bases and J gave up 7 bases, with 14 bases separating them.

The genes are TRBV6-5 and TRBJ1-1; 8 nucleotides agree with TRBD1. Germline lookup yields CDR1 MNHEY and CDR2 SVGAGI. This CDR3 is 14 amino acids long. V lost 4 bases, J lost 4 bases, and 5 bases stayed unmatched. CDR3 in amino acids: CASSLTGVGTEAFF. The DNA of the CDR3 is TGTGCCAGCAGTTTGACAGGGGTCGGCACTGAAGCTTTCTTT.

This clone turned up a few times. This chain uses TRBV5-1 with TRBJ2-1; 11 nucleotides align to TRBD2. Per the germline V gene, CDR1 is SGHRS and CDR2 is YFSETQ. This CDR3 region has 16 residues. The V segment lost 3 bases and the J segment 7 bases; nucleotides outside the gene matches: 9. The CDR3 region is CASSSTSGGQWNEQFF. For the CDR3, the DNA is TGCGCCAGCAGCTCAACTAGCGGGGGTCAGTGGAATGAGCAGTTCTTC.

In this sample, this clone turned up once. V usage is TRBV10-1 and J usage is TRBJ2-3; 7 nucleotides match TRBD2. The CDR3 contains 14 residues. Per the germline V gene, CDR1 is WNHNN and CDR2 is SYGVQD (reference sequence). V lost 2 bases and J lost 4; bases outside the gene matches: 3. The DNA of the CDR3 is TGCGCCAGCAGTGAGCGGGGGGAAGCAGATACGCAGTATTTT. Its protein is CASSERGEADTQYF.

This chain links TRBV29-1 with TRBJ2-1; 7 positions match TRBD1. The CDR3 sequence is 12 residues long. The V and J ends lost 4 bases and 8 bases, in that order; junction bases with no gene match: 5. Per germline, CDR1 SQVTM and CDR2 ANQGSEA. CDR3 region: CSVVDRMYEQFF. The CDR3, as DNA: TGCAGCGTTGTGGACAGGATGTATGAGCAGTTCTTC.

This clone was counted a single time. The chain is built from TRBV2 and TRBJ2-1, with 9 bases fitting TRBD1. V was pared by 8 bases and J by 10 bases, with 15 bases of the junction left unmatched. CDR1 and CDR2 from the germline V gene are SNHLY and FYNNEI. CDR3 size: 15 residues. The CDR3 spells CASERPGTGNWEQFF. The CDR3 DNA follows: TGTGCCAGCGAAAGACCCGGGACAGGGAATTGGGAGCAGTTCTTC.